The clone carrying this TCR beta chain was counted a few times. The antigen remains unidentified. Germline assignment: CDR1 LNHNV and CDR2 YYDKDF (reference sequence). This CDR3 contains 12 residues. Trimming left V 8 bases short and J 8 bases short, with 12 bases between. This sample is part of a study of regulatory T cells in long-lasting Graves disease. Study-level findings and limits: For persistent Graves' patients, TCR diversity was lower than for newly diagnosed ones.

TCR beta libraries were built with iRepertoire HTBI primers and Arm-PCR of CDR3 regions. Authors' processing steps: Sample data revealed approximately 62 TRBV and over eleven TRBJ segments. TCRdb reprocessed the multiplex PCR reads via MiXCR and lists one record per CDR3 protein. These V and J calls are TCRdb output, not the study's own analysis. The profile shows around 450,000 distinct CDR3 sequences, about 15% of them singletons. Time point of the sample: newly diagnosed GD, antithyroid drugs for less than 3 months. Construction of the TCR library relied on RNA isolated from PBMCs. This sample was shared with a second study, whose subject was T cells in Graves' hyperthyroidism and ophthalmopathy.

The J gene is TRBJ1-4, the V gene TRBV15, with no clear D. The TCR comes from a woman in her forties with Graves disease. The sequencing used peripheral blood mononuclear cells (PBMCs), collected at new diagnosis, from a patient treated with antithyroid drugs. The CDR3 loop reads CATGVVGEKLFF. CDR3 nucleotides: TGTGCCACCGGGGTTGTGGGGGAAAAACTGTTTTTT.